These T cell receptor beta chains were read from a single sample in a study of blood T cell repertoires in COVID-19. TCRdb keeps only in-frame clones here, not all; method: immunoSEQ multiplex PCR. This sample carries roughly 80,000 clones, roughly 92% of them seen once, and the ten largest clones take approximately 2.8%. The sequenced sample was peripheral blood. The receptors derive from a man aged 45-65 years with COVID-19, enrolled during active disease. Both conserved end residues are part of each CDR3. A D gene is named only where the DNA matches it firmly. The size entry is marked missing in some rows and otherwise reads once, few, many or a size class.

v_call: TRBV7-2; j_call: TRBJ2-1; d_call: TRBD2; clone_size: once; cdr3_aa: CASSWRGGSYNEQFF; cdr3_nt: TGTGCCAGCAGCTGGCGGGGGGGCTCCTACAATGAGCAGTTCTTC
v_call: TRBV5-1; j_call: TRBJ2-5; d_call: TRBD1; clone_size: once; cdr3_aa: CASGPGTGQETQYF; cdr3_nt: TGCGCCAGCGGACCCGGGACAGGCCAAGAGACCCAGTACTTC
v_call: TRBV4-1; j_call: TRBJ2-2; d_call: TRBD1; clone_size: .; cdr3_aa: CASSQGQGNTGELFF; cdr3_nt: TGCGCCAGCAGCCAAGGACAGGGGAACACCGGGGAGCTGTTTTTT
v_call: TRBV7-9; j_call: TRBJ1-4; d_call: TRBD1; clone_size: .; cdr3_aa: CASSSHGTANEKLFF; cdr3_nt: TGTGCCAGCAGCTCCCATGGGACAGCTAATGAAAAACTGTTTTTT
v_call: TRBV28; j_call: TRBJ2-1; d_call: TRBD2; clone_size: .; cdr3_aa: CASLSGRFDSSYNEQFF; cdr3_nt: TGTGCCAGCCTTAGCGGGAGGTTCGACAGCTCCTACAATGAGCAGTTCTTC
v_call: TRBV5-1; j_call: TRBJ2-1; d_call: TRBD1; clone_size: .; cdr3_aa: CASSTRDSYNEQFF; cdr3_nt: TGCGCCAGCAGCACCCGGGACAGCTACAATGAGCAGTTCTTC
v_call: TRBV6-2/TRBV6-3; j_call: TRBJ1-1; d_call: .; clone_size: .; cdr3_aa: CASSYTTGPPEAFF; cdr3_nt: TGTGCCAGCAGTTACACGACGGGTCCGCCTGAAGCTTTCTTT
v_call: TRBV5-1; j_call: TRBJ1-4; d_call: .; clone_size: .; cdr3_aa: CASSSLSNNEKLFF; cdr3_nt: TGCGCCAGCAGCTCACTGTCTAATAATGAAAAACTGTTTTTT
v_call: TRBV4-2; j_call: TRBJ2-1; d_call: TRBD2; clone_size: .; cdr3_aa: CASSQGAGGSGGNEQFF; cdr3_nt: TGTGCCAGCAGCCAAGGAGCTGGCGGGAGTGGTGGTAATGAGCAGTTCTTC
v_call: TRBV30; j_call: TRBJ2-1; d_call: TRBD1; clone_size: .; cdr3_aa: CAWTHRDRYNEQFF; cdr3_nt: TGTGCCTGGACCCACCGGGACAGGTACAATGAGCAGTTCTTC
v_call: TRBV30; j_call: TRBJ1-6; d_call: TRBD1; clone_size: .; cdr3_aa: CAWSVTIGQGNSPLHF; cdr3_nt: TGTGCCTGGAGTGTAACGATAGGACAGGGAAATTCACCCCTCCACTTT
v_call: TRBV6-2/TRBV6-3; j_call: TRBJ1-1; d_call: .; clone_size: many; cdr3_aa: CASSYSTGLNTEAFF; cdr3_nt: TGTGCCAGCAGTTACTCGACGGGATTGAACACTGAAGCTTTCTTT
v_call: TRBV10-3; j_call: TRBJ1-1; d_call: TRBD1; clone_size: .; cdr3_aa: CAISESSLGQGVFTEAFF; cdr3_nt: TGTGCCATCAGTGAGTCTAGCTTAGGACAGGGGGTATTCACTGAAGCTTTCTTT
v_call: TRBV5-5; j_call: TRBJ2-5; d_call: TRBD1; clone_size: .; cdr3_aa: CASSQTGQETQYF; cdr3_nt: TGTGCCAGCAGCCAGACAGGGCAAGAGACCCAGTACTTC